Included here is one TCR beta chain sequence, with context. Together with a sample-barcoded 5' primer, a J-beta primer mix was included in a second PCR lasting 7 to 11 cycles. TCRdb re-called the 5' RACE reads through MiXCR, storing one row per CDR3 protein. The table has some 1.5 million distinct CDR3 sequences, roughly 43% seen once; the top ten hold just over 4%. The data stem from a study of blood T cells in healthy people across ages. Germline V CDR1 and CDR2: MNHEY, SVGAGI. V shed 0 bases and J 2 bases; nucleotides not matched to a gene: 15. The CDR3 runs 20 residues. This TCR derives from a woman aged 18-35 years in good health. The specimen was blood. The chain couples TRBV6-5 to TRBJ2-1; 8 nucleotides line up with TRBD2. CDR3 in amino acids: CASSYSPRSGSLDAYNEQFF. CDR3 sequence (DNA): TGTGCCAGCAGTTACTCGCCAAGGAGCGGGAGCCTTGACGCCTACAATGAGCAGTTCTTC.